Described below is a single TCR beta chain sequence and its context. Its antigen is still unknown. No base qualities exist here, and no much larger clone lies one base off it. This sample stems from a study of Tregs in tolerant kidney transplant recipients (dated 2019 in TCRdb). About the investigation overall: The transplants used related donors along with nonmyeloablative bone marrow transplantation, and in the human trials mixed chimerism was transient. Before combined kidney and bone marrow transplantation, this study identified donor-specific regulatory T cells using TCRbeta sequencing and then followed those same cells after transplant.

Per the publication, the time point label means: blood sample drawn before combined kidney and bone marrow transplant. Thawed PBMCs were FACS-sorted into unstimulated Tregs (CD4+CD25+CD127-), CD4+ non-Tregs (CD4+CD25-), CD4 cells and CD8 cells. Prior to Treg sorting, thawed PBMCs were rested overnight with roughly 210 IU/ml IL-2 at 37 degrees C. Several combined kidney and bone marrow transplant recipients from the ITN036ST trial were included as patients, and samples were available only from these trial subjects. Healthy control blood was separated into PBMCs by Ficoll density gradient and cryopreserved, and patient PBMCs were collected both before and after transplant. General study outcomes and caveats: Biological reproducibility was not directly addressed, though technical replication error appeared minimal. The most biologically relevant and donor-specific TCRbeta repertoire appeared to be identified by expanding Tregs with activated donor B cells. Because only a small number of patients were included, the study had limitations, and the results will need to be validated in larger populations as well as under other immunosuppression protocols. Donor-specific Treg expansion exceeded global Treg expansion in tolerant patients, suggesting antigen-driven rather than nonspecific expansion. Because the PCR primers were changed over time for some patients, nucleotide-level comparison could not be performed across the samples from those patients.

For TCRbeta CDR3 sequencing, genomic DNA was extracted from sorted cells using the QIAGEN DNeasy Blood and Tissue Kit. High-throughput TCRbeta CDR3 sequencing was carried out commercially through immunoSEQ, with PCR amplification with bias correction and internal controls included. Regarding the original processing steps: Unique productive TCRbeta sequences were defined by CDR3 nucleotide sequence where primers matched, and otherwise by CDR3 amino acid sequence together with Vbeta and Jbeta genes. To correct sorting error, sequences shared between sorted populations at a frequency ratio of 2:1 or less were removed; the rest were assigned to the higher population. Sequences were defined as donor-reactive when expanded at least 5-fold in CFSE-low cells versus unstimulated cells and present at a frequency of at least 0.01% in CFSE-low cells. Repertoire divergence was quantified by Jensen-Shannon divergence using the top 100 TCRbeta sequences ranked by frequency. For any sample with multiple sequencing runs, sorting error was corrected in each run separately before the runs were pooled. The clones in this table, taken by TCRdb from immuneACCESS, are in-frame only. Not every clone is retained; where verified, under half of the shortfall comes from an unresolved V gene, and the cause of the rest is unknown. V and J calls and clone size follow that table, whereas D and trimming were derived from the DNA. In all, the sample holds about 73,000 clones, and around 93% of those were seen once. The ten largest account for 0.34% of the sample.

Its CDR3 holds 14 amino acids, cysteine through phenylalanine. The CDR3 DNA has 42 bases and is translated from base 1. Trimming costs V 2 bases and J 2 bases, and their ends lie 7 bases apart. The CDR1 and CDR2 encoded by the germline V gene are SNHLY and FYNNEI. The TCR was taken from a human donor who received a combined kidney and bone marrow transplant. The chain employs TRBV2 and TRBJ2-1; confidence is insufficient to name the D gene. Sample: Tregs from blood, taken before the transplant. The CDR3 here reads CASSEWATYNEQFF. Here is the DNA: TGTGCCAGCAGTGAATGGGCAACCTACAATGAGCAGTTCTTC.